This TCR beta chain comes out of a study of cytomegalovirus exposure and HLA in healthy donors. Study outcomes and limitations: Confirmation was obtained in vitro that a few CMV-associated chains are specific for CMV antigens.

The CDR3 extends over 17 amino acids. The V segment lost 0 bases and the J segment 4 bases; nucleotides outside the gene matches: 8. Germline V gives CDR1 MGHRA, CDR2 YSYEKL. The study sampled nominally healthy donors, though unrecorded immune exposures were likely. Comments on this clone: What it binds is not known.

It was with 60 Vbeta and 13 Jbeta primers that the PCR ran. Repertoires were generated with immunoSEQ multiplex PCR, while TCRdb's copy carries only in-frame clones and drops some. Of roughly 160,000 clones in the sample, more than 65% were seen once. The receptor was derived from a woman younger than 45 in good health and CMV-seronegative. J is TRBJ2-1 and V is TRBV4-1; TRBD2 agrees at 8 bases. Sequences were obtained from PBMCs. CDR3 amino acids: CASSQDTASGPYNEQFF. CDR3 bases: TGCGCCAGCAGCCAAGATACGGCTAGCGGGCCTTACAATGAGCAGTTCTTC.